The 21 T cell receptor beta chains given below trace back to one sample, sequenced in a study of Graves' ophthalmopathy and Graves' hyperthyroidism. TCR beta CDR3 amplification used RNA transcripts. The workflow started with a first-round RT-PCR run with HTBI primers and then moved on to a second-round multiplex PCR. TCRdb redid the calling of the multiplex PCR reads with MiXCR, one entry per CDR3 protein. The table lists a few hundred thousand distinct CDR3 sequences, roughly 21% of them singletons. Sequenced input: peripheral blood. Receptor source: a young woman with stable Graves' hyperthyroidism.

This clonotype showed up many times. Written as DNA, the CDR3 is TGTGCCAGCAGTGACCCCACCAGAAGGCCAGGGCAAGAGACCCAGTACTTC. The encoded protein is CASSDPTRRPGQETQYF. The chain employs TRBV25-1 and TRBJ2-5, with D perhaps matching TRBD1 (5 bases). The V gene's germline CDR1 is MGHDK and CDR2 SYGVNS. CDR3 length: 17 residues. With 3 bases removed from V and 2 bases from J, the gap between germline ends came to 19 bases.

This clonotype has a count of ten or more. V and J are TRBV7-2 and TRBJ2-2, with TRBD2 matching 7 bases. Germline CDR1 and CDR2: SGHTA and FQGNSA. This CDR3 has 15 amino acids. The V and J ends lost 5 bases and 2 bases, in that order; junction bases with no gene match: 5. The CDR3 region has the DNA TGTGCCAGCAGCAAACTAGCGAGTAACACCGGGGAGCTGTTTTTT. Its protein product is CASSKLASNTGELFF.

This clonotype appeared many times. CDR3 sequence: CASSLKRATYEQYF. The CDR3 DNA follows: TGTGCCAGCAGTTTAAAGCGGGCCACCTACGAGCAGTACTTC. V and J are TRBV12-3 or TRBV12-4 and TRBJ2-7; TRBD2 might be the D (6 bases). Trimming stripped 2 bases from V and 2 bases from J, with 10 bases between. CDR3 length equals 14 residues.

In its sample, this clonotype was seen many times. This chain links TRBV28 with TRBJ1-1; TRBD1 might be the D (5 bases). CDR1 is MDHEN and CDR2 is SYDVKM in the germline V gene. The CDR3 contains 16 residues. With 7 bases removed from V and 4 bases from J, the gap between germline ends came to 22 bases. CDR3 in DNA: TGTGCCAGCAACGATGGTCAGGGAGGGGACGGCACTGAAGCTTTCTTT. It translates to CASNDGQGGDGTEAFF.

This clonotype was detected many times. The chain couples TRBV19 to TRBJ2-7; D tentatively fits TRBD1 or TRBD2 (5 bases each). Trimming cost V 3 bases and J 5 bases, with 11 bases left between them. CDR1 is LNHDA and CDR2 is SQIVND in the germline V gene (reference sequence). The CDR3 extends over 13 amino acids. The CDR3 DNA follows: TGTGCCAGTAGTATGAGGGGCCAAGACGAGCAGTACTTC. The encoded protein is CASSMRGQDEQYF.

This clonotype was recorded many times. V is TRBV6-1 and J is TRBJ2-5, with unresolved D. The germline CDR1 and CDR2 sequences are MNHNS and SASEGT. The CDR3 length is 9 residues. The V end lost 8 bases, the J end lost 7 bases, and 5 bases lay between the germline ends. This CDR3 is CASHGTQYF. CDR3 bases: TGTGCCAGCCACGGGACCCAGTACTTC.

Turning to this clonotype: The CDR3 ends on some other residue instead of the conserved phenylalanine or tryptophan, so this is likely a read error. The chain recombines TRBV12-3 or TRBV12-4 with TRBJ2-5; 11 bases agree with TRBD2. With 2 bases clipped from V and 4 bases from J, the junction kept 12 bases outside the gene matches. There are 18 residues in the CDR3. This CDR3 is CASSLRRTSGGGGETQYY. The DNA of the CDR3 is TGTGCCAGCAGTTTACGTCGAACTAGCGGGGGCGGAGGAGAGACCCAGTACTAC.

For this clonotype: Mismatch with germline at one junction end may stem from a read error. This sequence joins TRBV6-2 or TRBV6-3 and TRBJ2-2; TRBD1 might be the D (6 bases). Germline V gene sequence: CDR1 MNHEY, CDR2 SVGEGT. This CDR3 contains 14 residues. CDR3 residues: CAGRGFANTGELFF. The CDR3 nucleotides are TGTGCCGGCAGGGGTTTCGCGAACACCGGGGAGCTGTTTTTT.

This rearrangement joins TRBV7-3 to TRBJ2-5, with 11 nucleotides matching TRBD2. The CDR3 loop spans 15 amino acids. After removal of 5 bases from V and 2 bases from J, the junction contained 4 bases not matched to a gene. Germline CDR1 SGHTA, CDR2 FQGTGA. The CDR3 nucleotides read TGTGCCAGCAGCCGACTAGCGGGGTGGCAAGAGACCCAGTACTTC. Its translation: CASSRLAGWQETQYF. Based on the CDR3 plus reference TRBV7-3 and TRBJ2-5, the full variable domain is GAGVSQTPSNKVTEKGKYVELRCDPISGHTALYWYRQSLGQGPEFLIYFQGTGAADDSGLPNDRFFAVRPEGSVSTLKIQRTERGDSAVYLCASSRLAGWQETQYFGPGTRLLVL.

The chain combines TRBV6-2 or TRBV6-3 with TRBJ2-5; the D gene is possibly TRBD2 (7 bases). The CDR3 consists of 15 residues. V lost 1 base and J lost 6, with 15 bases in between. In germline, CDR1 is MNHEY, CDR2 SVGEGT. The CDR3 DNA reads TGTGCCAGCAGTTACTACGGGGGGCGACGGCAGACCCAGTACTTC. Its translation: CASSYYGGRRQTQYF.

This clonotype was recorded at least ten times. The chain joins TRBV11-2 to TRBJ2-5; D may be TRBD2 (5 bases). Germline CDR1 SGHAT, CDR2 FQNNGV. V was trimmed by 5 bases and J by 5 bases, leaving 15 bases between them. The CDR3 sequence is 14 residues long. CDR3 in amino acids: CASSPEGWRETQYF. The CDR3 DNA reads as TGTGCCAGCAGCCCCGAGGGATGGAGGGAGACCCAGTACTTC.

This clonotype appeared a single time. This sequence joins TRBV6-1 and TRBJ1-1; D not certain. The CDR3 extends over 14 amino acids. Germline V gene sequence: CDR1 MNHNS, CDR2 SASEGT. The V and J ends lost 1 base and 3 bases respectively, with 9 bases between them. The CDR3 nucleotides read TGTGCCAGCAGTGAAGGGGTAATGCACACTGAAGCTTTCTTT. Amino acid sequence: CASSEGVMHTEAFF.

This clonotype was observed at least ten times. The chain couples TRBV7-8 to TRBJ2-5; D is ambiguous. The CDR3 spans 12 residues. CDR1 and CDR2 (germline): SGHVS, FQNEAQ. With 4 bases removed from V and 9 bases from J, the gap between germline ends came to 12 bases. CDR3 sequence (DNA): TGTGCCAGCAGCTCGTCCCCCAAGGCCCAGTACTTC. Its translation: CASSSSPKAQYF.

This clonotype turned up a few times. The chain combines TRBV3-1 with TRBJ1-5; 7 nucleotides match TRBD1. The germline V gene has CDR1 LGHDT and CDR2 YNNKEL (reference sequence). J lost 9 bases, V lost 0 bases, and 8 bases had no gene match. The CDR3 runs 15 residues. The CDR3 here is CASSQDRATGRPQHF. CDR3 nucleotide sequence: TGTGCCAGCAGCCAAGATAGAGCGACAGGGAGGCCCCAGCATTTT. The whole variable domain, remainder taken from reference TRBV3-1 and TRBJ1-5, is DTAVSQTPKYLVTQMGNDKSIKCEQNLGHDTMYWYKQDSKKFLKIMFSYNNKELIINETVPNRFSPKSPDKAHLNLHINSLELGDSAVYFCASSQDRATGRPQHFGDGTRLSIL.

This clonotype was recorded at least ten times. J is TRBJ1-5 and V is TRBV6-2 or TRBV6-3, with D perhaps matching TRBD1 (6 bases). The CDR3 is made up of 18 amino acids. Germline CDR1 and CDR2: MNHEY and SVGEGT. Trimming took 6 bases from V and 2 from J, leaving 23 bases between them. The CDR3 region has the DNA TGTGCCAGCAGCCTTCTTTCTTCAGGGGCAGGGGGCAATCAGCCCCAGCATTTT. Translation gives CASSLLSSGAGGNQPQHF.

This clonotype was detected only once. The V and J genes are TRBV13 and TRBJ1-3; a possible D gene is TRBD1 (5 bases). Germline CDR1 reads PRHDT; CDR2 reads FYEKMQ (reference sequence). The V and J ends lost 2 bases and 0 bases respectively, with 8 bases between them. The CDR3 is 15 residues long. Written as DNA, the CDR3 is TGTGCCAGCAGCTTATCAAGGGGCTCTGGAAACACCATATATTTT. The encoded protein is CASSLSRGSGNTIYF.

There are many counts of this clonotype. The gene calls are TRBV11-3 and TRBJ2-2; either TRBD1 or TRBD2 may supply D (6 bases each). Looked up from germline, CDR1 is SGHNT and CDR2 is YENEEA. The V and J ends lost 2 bases and 3 bases respectively, with 16 bases between them. The CDR3 covers 17 residues. CDR3 region: CASSLLRGGWDTGELFF. In DNA, the CDR3 is TGTGCCAGCAGCTTACTGCGAGGGGGGTGGGACACCGGGGAGCTGTTTTTT.

This clonotype was recorded at least ten times. The chain combines TRBV7-3 with TRBJ2-5, with TRBD1 matching 8 bases. This CDR3 has 15 residues. Germline-derived CDR1 and CDR2 are SGHTA and FQGTGA. The trim removed 3 bases at V and 2 bases at J, leaving 5 bases unmatched. Written as DNA, the CDR3 is TGTGCCAGCAGCTTCGGGACAGGAAGACAAGAGACCCAGTACTTC. The encoded protein is CASSFGTGRQETQYF. Drawing the rest from reference TRBV7-3 and TRBJ2-5, the complete variable domain is GAGVSQTPSNKVTEKGKYVELRCDPISGHTALYWYRQSLGQGPEFLIYFQGTGAADDSGLPNDRFFAVRPEGSVSTLKIQRTERGDSAVYLCASSFGTGRQETQYFGPGTRLLVL.

This chain uses TRBV20-1 with TRBJ2-7; 9 bases align to TRBD1. Germline V CDR1 and CDR2: DFQATT, SNEGSKA (reference sequence). V lost 7 bases, J lost 3 bases, and 13 bases stayed unmatched. The length of the CDR3 is 15 residues. CDR3 in DNA: TGCAGTGTTCAATCCGGGGGACAGGGCAACTACGAGCAGTACTTC. Protein: CSVQSGGQGNYEQYF.

Ten or more counts support this clonotype. This chain joins TRBV28 and TRBJ2-7; D is perhaps TRBD2 (5 bases). Trimming took 0 bases from V and 0 from J, leaving 15 bases between them. The CDR3 extends over 17 amino acids. Germline CDR1 and CDR2: MDHEN and SYDVKM. The CDR3 sequence is CASSLWTFARGSYEQYF. In nucleotides, the CDR3 is TGTGCCAGCAGTTTATGGACATTCGCTCGGGGCTCCTACGAGCAGTACTTC.

This clonotype turned up a few times. This rearrangement joins TRBV5-1 to TRBJ2-2; a possible D gene is TRBD1 (6 bases). Trimming removed 4 bases from V and 3 bases from J, with 13 bases in between. This CDR3 is built from 15 residues. Germline assignment: CDR1 SGHRS and CDR2 YFSETQ. CDR3 amino acids: CASSPGDTYTGELFF. The DNA for the CDR3 is TGCGCCAGCAGCCCCGGGGACACCTACACCGGGGAGCTGTTTTTT.